The T cell receptor (beta chain) under discussion was sequenced for a study of blood T cell repertoires in COVID-19. Study-level information: Specimens from acute and convalescent COVID-19 originated in the United States, Italy and Spain. PBMCs, B-cell-depleted T cells, or T cells provided the cDNA or gDNA that made up the material.

Original processing notes: Estimated nucleated cell counts came from reference gene primer amplification. The data were produced by immunoSEQ multiplex PCR, yet TCRdb's version contains in-frame clones alone and is incomplete. V, J and clone size derive from that table, while D and trimming were established from the DNA sequence. There are 250,000 to 300,000 clones in the sample; about 91% occur only once, and around 13% lies in the top ten. The sequence came from a woman aged 60 to 75 with acute or convalescent COVID-19. The sequenced material came from peripheral blood.

DNA of the CDR3: TGTGCCAGCAGTTTATGGGTTCCCCGGGATAAAAACTATGGCTACACCTTC. As protein: CASSLWVPRDKNYGYTF. The V gene is TRBV28, the J gene TRBJ1-2; D remains unclear. Deletions cut 0 bases from V and 2 bases from J, with 16 bases between. The CDR3 has 17 residues. CDR1 is MDHEN, CDR2 SYDVKM, per germline.